The rows below give T cell receptor beta chains drawn from one sample of a study of T cells in Graves' hyperthyroidism and ophthalmopathy. TCRdb redid the calling of the multiplex PCR reads with MiXCR, one entry per CDR3 protein. The sample has roughly 840,000 distinct CDR3 sequences, over 35% seen once. Material for sequencing was blood. These receptors all come from a man between 18 and 29 years old with Graves' hyperthyroidism. Both conserved end residues are part of each CDR3. The D gene is left open where the match is weak. For some rows the clone size is stated as once, few or many, or as a class when expanded; others skip it.

J | D | V | size | DNA | CDR3
TRBJ2-7 | . | TRBV7-2 | . | TGTGCCAGCAGCTTAGAAACGGGACCGACCTACGAGCAGTACTTC | CASSLETGPTYEQYF
TRBJ1-2 | . | TRBV6-1 | . | TGTGCCAGCAGTAAGCCAGCCGGCCCAAACTATGGCTACACCTTC | CASSKPAGPNYGYTF
TRBJ1-1 | . | TRBV19 | many | TGTGCCAGTAGTATAGTCCCCGTGAACACTGAAGCTTTCTTT | CASSIVPVNTEAFF
TRBJ1-5 | . | TRBV29-1 | . | TGCAGCGTTGAAGAGACCGGGAAGCCCCAGCATTTT | CSVEETGKPQHF
TRBJ2-6 | . | TRBV4-1 | . | TGCGCCAGCAGCCAAGAGGCCGGTGCCTCTGGGGCCAACGTCCTGACTTTC | CASSQEAGASGANVLTF
TRBJ2-7 | . | TRBV5-5 | . | TGTGCCAGCAGCTTGGGCCCGACACAATACGAGCAGTACTTC | CASSLGPTQYEQYF
TRBJ2-7 | TRBD2 | TRBV2 | . | TGTGCCAGCAGTGATGGTACTAGCGACCACGAGCAGTACTTC | CASSDGTSDHEQYF
TRBJ1-5 | . | TRBV10-3 | many | TGTGCCATCAGTGAGTCCCAGGTTGGCAATCAGCCCCAGCATTTT | CAISESQVGNQPQHF
TRBJ1-4 | TRBD1 | TRBV5-4 | . | TGTGCCAGCAGCTTGGGGCACAGGGGAGAAAAACTGTTTTTT | CASSLGHRGEKLFF
TRBJ1-2 | . | TRBV12-3/TRBV12-4 | many | TGTGCCAGCAGTGCTACAGCTGCCTATGGCTACACCTTC | CASSATAAYGYTF
TRBJ1-1 | . | TRBV19 | . | TGTGCCAGTAGTGTTGGGCAGTTCAACACTGAAGCTTTCTTT | CASSVGQFNTEAFF
TRBJ1-1 | . | TRBV12-3/TRBV12-4 | . | TGTGCCAGCAGCCATACCCGGGGGATGAACACTGAAGCTTTCTTT | CASSHTRGMNTEAFF
TRBJ2-7 | TRBD2 | TRBV25-1 | once | TGTGCCAGTGCCCGCGGCGGGGCTAGCGGGGATCACGAGCAGTACTTC | CASARGGASGDHEQYF
TRBJ1-4 | . | TRBV5-4 | . | TGTGCCAGCAGCCCCTCGGGACCCCTTGATGAAAAACTGTTTTTT | CASSPSGPLDEKLFF
TRBJ2-5 | . | TRBV19 | once | TGTGCCATTAGTATTGAAGAGACCCAGTACTTC | CAISIEETQYF
TRBJ2-7 | . | TRBV2 | once | TGTGCCAGCACTTACGTCGCGACCTCCGGGCCTTCCTACGAGCAGTACTTC | CASTYVATSGPSYEQYF